A selection of T cell receptor beta chains follows, all from one sample in a study of T-cell reconstitution after alpha-beta-depleted transplantation in children. TCRdb independently ran MiXCR on the PCR reads; one entry per CDR3 protein. Counted here are approximately 800,000 distinct CDR3 sequences, around 15% occurring once; the ten biggest clones make up just under 5%. Source: PBMCs, mostly from graft donor cells, taken 360 days after TCRalphabeta/CD19-depleted stem cell transplant. The receptors come from a male patient between 5 and 17 years old who had a stem cell transplant for acute lymphoblastic leukemia, so the T cells may come from the graft donor. Both conserved end residues are part of each CDR3. A D gene is named only where the DNA matches it firmly. Clone size is not always given. Where it is, it says once, few, many or a class for expanded clones.

. | TRBJ2-7 | few | TRBV5-1 | CASSLRDIHYEQYF | TGCGCCAGCAGCTTACGGGACATTCACTACGAGCAGTACTTC
TRBD1 | TRBJ2-7 | . | TRBV18 | CASSPLGTGNYEQYF | TGTGCCAGCTCACCATTAGGGACAGGGAACTACGAGCAGTACTTC
TRBD2 | TRBJ2-7 | . | TRBV30 | CAWSVQLAGHEQYF | TGTGCCTGGAGTGTACAACTAGCGGGCCACGAGCAGTACTTC
TRBD1 | TRBJ2-2 | few | TRBV6-1 | CASRRQGAANTGELFF | TGTGCCAGCAGGAGACAGGGGGCGGCGAACACCGGGGAGCTGTTTTTT
TRBD2 | TRBJ2-7 | many | TRBV6-2/TRBV6-3 | CASSYSVTSGRTSYEQYF | TGTGCCAGCAGTTACTCGGTGACTAGCGGGAGGACCTCCTACGAGCAGTACTTC
. | TRBJ2-7 | . | TRBV14 | CASSQQGPIYEQYF | TGTGCCAGCAGCCAACAGGGTCCCATCTACGAGCAGTACTTC
. | TRBJ2-7 | . | TRBV2 | CASRATRNYEQYF | TGTGCCAGCAGGGCGACTAGAAACTACGAGCAGTACTTC
TRBD1 | TRBJ1-1 | many | TRBV5-1 | CASSLRQGRAEAFF | TGCGCCAGCAGCTTAAGACAGGGAAGGGCTGAAGCTTTCTTT
. | TRBJ2-7 | many | TRBV7-2 | CASSLEGGRFNEQYF | TGTGCCAGCAGCTTAGAAGGGGGTCGTTTCAACGAGCAGTACTTC
. | TRBJ2-5 | . | TRBV19 | CASSIRTSYQETQYF | TGTGCCAGTAGTATCCGGACCTCGTACCAAGAGACCCAGTACTTC
TRBD1 | TRBJ1-2 | . | TRBV6-1 | CASRMDRGLDGYTF | TGTGCCAGCAGGATGGACAGGGGACTGGATGGCTACACCTTC
. | TRBJ1-1 | few | TRBV7-9 | CASSLGVEPEAFF | TGTGCCAGCAGCTTAGGGGTGGAGCCTGAAGCTTTCTTT
TRBD1 | TRBJ2-1 | . | TRBV5-1 | CASSQWTGSVNEQFF | TGCGCCAGCAGCCAGTGGACAGGGTCCGTCAATGAGCAGTTCTTC
. | TRBJ2-5 | few | TRBV12-3/TRBV12-4 | CASSPRGVRGGETQYF | TGTGCCAGCAGTCCCCGGGGCGTCCGAGGGGGAGAGACCCAGTACTTC
. | TRBJ2-2 | . | TRBV29-1 | CSVGGDTGELFF | TGCAGCGTTGGAGGGGATACCGGGGAGCTGTTTTTT
. | TRBJ2-1 | . | TRBV3-1 | CAARDGGSYNEQFF | TGTGCCGCTAGAGACGGGGGCTCCTACAATGAGCAGTTCTTC
TRBD1 | TRBJ2-7 | few | TRBV6-1 | CASRQKRDRVDEQYF | TGTGCCAGCAGGCAAAAGCGGGACAGGGTGGACGAGCAGTACTTC
TRBD2 | TRBJ2-3 | . | TRBV3-1 | CASSLGLAGTTDTQYF | TGTGCCAGCAGCCTCGGACTAGCGGGAACCACAGATACGCAGTATTTT
. | TRBJ2-2 | . | TRBV7-8 | CASVRGWNTGELFF | TGTGCCAGCGTGAGGGGGTGGAACACCGGGGAGCTGTTTTTT
. | TRBJ2-3 | many | TRBV29-1 | CSVVGLYTDKQYF | TGCAGCGTTGTCGGACTCTACACAGATAAGCAGTATTTT
. | TRBJ2-7 | . | TRBV5-1 | CASSLLSFLYEQYF | TGCGCCAGCAGCTTGCTGTCATTTCTCTACGAGCAGTACTTC
. | TRBJ2-5 | . | TRBV4-1 | CASSLLSGEETQYF | TGCGCCAGCAGCCTCCTCTCGGGGGAAGAGACCCAGTACTTC
. | TRBJ1-2 | many | TRBV15 | CATSSKVAGNYGYTF | TGTGCCACCAGCAGTAAGGTGGCAGGGAACTATGGCTACACCTTC
. | TRBJ2-7 | . | TRBV10-3 | CAISSGGRYYEQYF | TGTGCCATCAGTTCAGGGGGGAGGTACTACGAGCAGTACTTC
. | TRBJ2-1 | many | TRBV5-1 | CASSLALAGSYNEQFF | TGCGCCAGCAGCTTGGCCTTGGCAGGGTCCTACAATGAGCAGTTCTTC
. | TRBJ2-7 | few | TRBV15 | CATRPFGQFYEQYF | TGTGCCACCAGGCCATTTGGACAGTTCTACGAGCAGTACTTC
. | TRBJ2-1 | . | TRBV7-9 | CASSSGVNEQFF | TGTGCCAGCAGCTCAGGGGTTAATGAGCAGTTCTTC
. | TRBJ2-7 | . | TRBV19 | CASSHWGDKHEQYF | TGTGCCAGTAGCCATTGGGGGGACAAACACGAGCAGTACTTC
TRBD2 | TRBJ2-1 | . | TRBV7-9 | CASSSGLARGLYNEQFF | TGTGCCAGCAGCTCGGGACTAGCGAGGGGGCTGTACAATGAGCAGTTCTTC
. | TRBJ2-2 | . | TRBV5-1 | CANSKGPPNTGELFF | TGCGCCAATTCAAAGGGACCGCCGAACACCGGGGAGCTGTTTTTT
TRBD1 | TRBJ2-3 | few | TRBV29-1 | CSVPAQGALTDTQYF | TGCAGCGTTCCCGCTCAGGGGGCCCTCACAGATACGCAGTATTTT
TRBD2 | TRBJ2-7 | . | TRBV7-9 | CASSLRNGGRSYEQYF | TGTGCCAGCAGCCTCCGTAACGGGGGGAGGTCCTACGAGCAGTACTTC
TRBD1 | TRBJ2-1 | few | TRBV6-5 | CASSHRTGGNEQFF | TGTGCCAGCAGTCACAGGACAGGGGGGAATGAGCAGTTCTTC
. | TRBJ2-2 | . | TRBV10-1 | CASSDSGSAPGELFF | TGCGCCAGCAGTGACTCCGGATCGGCACCCGGGGAGCTGTTTTTT
TRBD1 | TRBJ1-5 | few | TRBV29-1 | CSAWGTVSNQPQHF | TGCAGCGCCTGGGGGACAGTTAGTAATCAGCCCCAGCATTTT
TRBD1 | TRBJ2-7 | once | TRBV20-1 | CSAIRAGTGGSYEQYF | TGCAGTGCCATTAGAGCCGGGACAGGGGGTTCCTACGAGCAGTACTTC
TRBD2 | TRBJ2-7 | . | TRBV5-1 | CASSLGLAGDHDF | TGCGCCAGCAGCTTGGGTCTAGCGGGAGATCACGACTTC
. | TRBJ1-4 | many | TRBV12-3/TRBV12-4 | CASSGGGEKLFF | TGTGCCAGCAGTGGGGGAGGAGAAAAACTGTTTTTT
TRBD1 | TRBJ2-2 | many | TRBV5-1 | CASSRQGASGELFF | TGCGCCAGCAGCAGACAGGGGGCGAGCGGGGAGCTGTTTTTT
. | TRBJ1-5 | few | TRBV12-5 | CASAIGGINVGNQPQHF | TGTGCTAGTGCCATTGGTGGTATCAATGTCGGCAATCAGCCCCAGCATTTT
TRBD1 | TRBJ2-1 | . | TRBV30 | CAWDRGSSYNEQFF | TGTGCCTGGGACAGGGGAAGCTCCTACAATGAGCAGTTCTTC
. | TRBJ2-3 | . | TRBV13 | CASSLGSGHTDTQYF | TGTGCCAGCAGCTTAGGATCGGGGCACACAGATACGCAGTATTTT